This T cell receptor beta chain was captured by sequencing in a study of shared clonotypes between healthy human individuals. Study observations and caveats: Genetic and exposure-history diversity was limited by the small donor number.

Data came from immunoSEQ multiplex PCR; TCRdb stores just in-frame clones and leaves some out. Among 550,000 to 850,000 clones listed, about 74% were seen once. Germline CDR1 and CDR2: MGHRA and YSYEKL. V was cut by 2 bases and J by 6 bases, with 8 bases left in between. The CDR3 extends over 13 amino acids. Regarding this clone: Its target is not known.

This receptor was identified in a woman in her twenties or thirties in good health. V is TRBV4-1 and J is TRBJ2-1; D remains ambiguous. Sequenced: memory CD4+ T cells sorted from blood. Subset defined: CD45RA-negative fraction. CDR3 nucleotide sequence: TGCGCCAGCAGCCAAATCGTCTTCAATGAGCAGTTCTTC. Protein product: CASSQIVFNEQFF.